A selection of T cell receptor beta chains follows, all from one sample in a study of blood T cell repertoires in COVID-19. Assay used: immunoSEQ multiplex PCR; TCRdb lists only in-frame clones, some missing. The profile shows about 240,000 clones, 80% to 90% of them singletons. The sequenced sample was PBMCs or T cells enriched from blood (not recorded which). These receptors were obtained from a woman under 40 who had recovered from COVID-19. The CDR3 runs from the conserved cysteine through the conserved F or W. D genes are given only for firm matches. Clone size is stated in some rows and not others, as once, few, many or a class when expanded.

-	-	TRBV19	TRBJ2-1	CASSPVAASYNEQFF	TGTGCCAGTAGTCCCGTAGCGGCTTCCTACAATGAGCAGTTCTTC
once	TRBD2	TRBV25-1	TRBJ2-7	CASSVRLAGAGEQYF	TGTGCCAGCAGTGTTCGACTAGCGGGAGCGGGCGAGCAGTACTTC
-	TRBD1	TRBV23-1	TRBJ1-1	CASSRGLTGTPCPGIMNTEAFF	TGCGCCAGCAGCCGGGGTCTGACAGGGACCCCCTGTCCCGGGATAATGAACACTGAAGCTTTCTTT
-	TRBD1	TRBV27	TRBJ1-6	CASRADRVGNSPLHF	TGTGCCAGCAGGGCTGACAGGGTAGGCAATTCACCCCTCCACTTT
-	-	TRBV9	TRBJ1-6	CASSEPPTGYSYNSPLHF	TGTGCCAGCAGCGAGCCCCCGACTGGCTACTCCTATAATTCACCCCTCCACTTT
-	-	TRBV9	TRBJ1-1	CASSVGAGANTEAFF	TGTGCCAGCAGCGTAGGAGCTGGGGCGAACACTGAAGCTTTCTTT
-	-	TRBV28	TRBJ1-1	CASTHLTYTEAFF	TGTGCCAGCACCCATCTAACGTACACTGAAGCTTTCTTT
-	TRBD1	TRBV5-1	TRBJ1-6	CASSLSRQGNNSPLHF	TGCGCCAGCAGCTTGAGTCGACAGGGTAATAATTCACCCCTCCACTTT
-	TRBD2	TRBV7-3	TRBJ2-1	CASSSSSGRNNEQFF	TGTGCCAGCAGCTCGTCTAGCGGGAGGAACAATGAGCAGTTCTTC
-	-	TRBV6-5	TRBJ2-1	CASRAYNEQFF	TGTGCCAGCCGAGCCTACAATGAGCAGTTCTTC
-	-	TRBV11-3	TRBJ2-1	CASSLRTTSYNEQFF	TGTGCCAGCAGCTTACGGACTACCTCCTACAATGAGCAGTTCTTC
-	TRBD1	TRBV5-4	TRBJ1-1	CASSSRKQGVNEAFF	TGTGCCAGCAGCTCGCGAAAGCAGGGGGTAAATGAAGCTTTCTTT
-	TRBD1	TRBV3-1/TRBV3-2	TRBJ1-1	CASSPGQRLNTEAFF	TGTGCCAGCAGCCCGGGACAGAGGTTGAACACTGAAGCTTTCTTT
-	TRBD1	TRBV24-1	TRBJ2-7	CATSDPRQGASYEQYF	TGTGCCACCAGTGATCCCAGACAGGGGGCATCCTACGAGCAGTACTTC
once	-	TRBV5-6	TRBJ1-1	CASSLVSVNTEAFF	TGTGCCAGCAGCTTGGTGTCCGTGAACACTGAAGCTTTCTTT
-	TRBD2	TRBV4-3	TRBJ2-7	CASSQFGGSTYEQYF	TGCGCCAGCAGCCAATTCGGCGGGAGCACCTACGAGCAGTACTTC
-	-	TRBV11-1	TRBJ1-2	CASSLAPAAGYTGYTF	TGTGCCAGCAGCTTAGCTCCCGCGGCGGGTTACACTGGCTACACCTTC
-	TRBD1	TRBV6-5	TRBJ1-5	CASRRGQGLYQPQHF	TGTGCCAGCAGGCGGGGACAGGGATTGTATCAGCCCCAGCATTTT
once	-	TRBV30	TRBJ1-1	CAWTMDRNTEAFF	TGTGCCTGGACCATGGACAGGAACACTGAAGCTTTCTTT
-	-	TRBV5-4	TRBJ2-1	CASSLLGGGSNEQFF	TGTGCCAGCAGCCTCCTGGGGGGCGGGAGCAATGAGCAGTTCTTC
-	TRBD1	TRBV3-1/TRBV3-2	TRBJ1-3	CASRPDRGQGNTIYF	TGTGCCAGCAGACCAGACAGGGGGCAGGGAAACACCATATATTTT
-	-	TRBV9	TRBJ2-3	CASSVALTSTTDTQYF	TGTGCCAGCAGCGTAGCCCTTACTAGCACAACAGATACGCAGTATTTT
-	-	TRBV13	TRBJ2-3	CASSLTGEMDTQYF	TGTGCCAGCAGCTTAACGGGAGAGATGGATACGCAGTATTTT
-	TRBD2	TRBV4-1	TRBJ2-7	CASSQDGGSSYEQYF	TGCGCCAGCAGCCAAGATGGCGGGAGCTCCTACGAGCAGTACTTC
-	-	TRBV6-6	TRBJ1-5	CASMAGSNQPQHF	TGTGCCAGCATGGCAGGGAGCAATCAGCCCCAGCATTTT
-	-	TRBV4-2	TRBJ2-7	CASSQAHAGSGEQYF	TGTGCCAGCAGCCAAGCACATGCCGGGTCGGGCGAGCAGTACTTC
-	-	TRBV3-1/TRBV3-2	TRBJ2-7	CASSRLVGYEQYF	TGTGCCAGCAGCCGACTAGTCGGGTACGAGCAGTACTTC
-	TRBD1	TRBV4-3	TRBJ1-1	CASSQDRGDRGAEAFF	TGCGCCAGCAGCCAAGATAGGGGGGACAGGGGGGCTGAAGCTTTCTTT
-	TRBD2	TRBV5-4	TRBJ2-1	CASSLPSGSNEQFF	TGTGCCAGCAGCTTGCCTAGCGGGAGCAATGAGCAGTTCTTC
-	TRBD1	TRBV7-9	TRBJ2-7	CASSLDWGTGFYEQYF	TGTGCCAGCAGCTTAGATTGGGGGACAGGCTTCTACGAGCAGTACTTC
-	TRBD1	TRBV28	TRBJ1-3	CASSLGTADYSGNTIYF	TGTGCCAGCAGTCTCGGGACAGCCGATTACTCTGGAAACACCATATATTTT
-	TRBD1	TRBV28	TRBJ2-7	CASSTRLRQGRYEQYF	TGTGCCAGCAGCACTAGACTAAGACAGGGCCGGTACGAGCAGTACTTC
-	-	TRBV4-3	TRBJ2-2	CASSQESYANTGELFF	TGCGCCAGCAGCCAAGAAAGCTACGCGAACACCGGGGAGCTGTTTTTT
-	TRBD2	TRBV5-1	TRBJ2-7	CASSLGASGTSDYEQYF	TGCGCCAGCAGCTTGGGGGCATCGGGGACTAGCGACTACGAGCAGTACTTC
-	TRBD1	TRBV6-1	TRBJ1-5	CASSKAGGHQPQHF	TGTGCCAGCAGTAAAGCAGGGGGCCATCAGCCCCAGCATTTT
-	TRBD2	TRBV20-1	TRBJ2-7	CSASILWLGGSRIGQYF	TGCAGTGCTAGTATTTTGTGGTTGGGCGGGAGCCGGATTGGGCAGTACTTC
-	-	TRBV7-3	TRBJ2-5	CASSSTPAGVETQYF	TGTGCCAGCAGCTCAACTCCTGCAGGGGTGGAGACCCAGTACTTC
-	TRBD1	TRBV27	TRBJ1-1	CASKVEGAGTEAFF	TGTGCCAGCAAAGTTGAGGGGGCTGGCACTGAAGCTTTCTTT
-	-	TRBV28	TRBJ1-5	CASRMGGGQPQHF	TGTGCCAGCAGGATGGGGGGAGGTCAGCCCCAGCATTTT
-	-	TRBV11-2	TRBJ1-2	CASSLAPGANYGYTF	TGTGCCAGCAGCTTAGCCCCCGGGGCTAACTATGGCTACACCTTC
few	-	TRBV2	TRBJ1-1	CASFGESGGNTEAFF	TGTGCCAGCTTCGGGGAAAGTGGGGGCAACACTGAAGCTTTCTTT
-	TRBD1	TRBV28	TRBJ2-7	CASSLSGTGTYEQYF	TGTGCCAGCAGTTTGTCCGGGACAGGGACCTACGAGCAGTACTTC
once	TRBD1	TRBV5-1	TRBJ1-1	CASSLDRGLVGTEAFF	TGCGCCAGCAGCCTAGACAGGGGGCTCGTCGGCACTGAAGCTTTCTTT
-	-	TRBV25-1	TRBJ1-1	CASIRGGEAFF	TGTGCCAGCATTCGAGGGGGTGAAGCTTTCTTT